Below are 20 T cell receptor beta chains sequenced from a single sample in a study of control samples from healthy donors and cancer patients. Profiling relied on immunoSEQ multiplex PCR, and the TCRdb table lists in-frame clones only, not all of them. The sample contains about 150,000 clones, over 90% of which appear only once. The sequenced material came from blood. The receptors here all came from a man aged 50 or older in good health.

The chain has TRBV27 and TRBJ2-1; 8 bases match TRBD2. Germline-derived CDR1 and CDR2 are MNHEY and SMNVEV (reference sequence). The CDR3 runs 15 residues. V was clipped by 7 bases and J by 6 bases; unmatched bases: 11. In nucleotides, the CDR3 is TGTGCCAGCACACTAGCGGTCGGGGGGGGCAATGAGCAGTTCTTC. Its protein product is CASTLAVGGGNEQFF.

The chain recombines TRBV2 with TRBJ1-5, with 12 positions matching TRBD1. V shed 6 bases and J 6 bases; nucleotides not matched to a gene: 6. The CDR3 spans 15 residues. Per the germline V gene, CDR1 is SNHLY and CDR2 is FYNNEI. The CDR3 loop reads CASRSGTGGSQPQHF. As DNA, the CDR3 is TGTGCCAGCAGGTCCGGGACAGGGGGCAGTCAGCCCCAGCATTTT.

The table lists this clone with a count of one. V is TRBV5-4 and J is TRBJ2-1, with 7 bases lining up with TRBD2. The ends lost 0 bases at V and 5 bases at J; junction bases unmatched: 8. Germline lookup yields CDR1 SGHNT and CDR2 YYREEE (reference sequence). The length of the CDR3 is 16 residues. CDR3 sequence: CASSLGLGGPNNEQFF. In nucleotides, the CDR3 is TGTGCCAGCAGCTTGGGTTTGGGAGGGCCCAACAATGAGCAGTTCTTC.

To note about this clone: A junction end diverges from the germline sequence, so it may reflect a read error. V usage is TRBV7-8 and J usage is TRBJ2-4, with 7 positions matching TRBD2. Looked up from germline, CDR1 is SGHVS and CDR2 is FQNEAQ. This CDR3 is built from 16 residues. CDR3 region: CASSIGSGVSVNIQCF. The CDR3 nucleotides are TGTGCCAGCAGCATAGGCAGCGGGGTTTCGGTGAACATTCAGTGCTTC.

The chain carries TRBV7-2 and TRBJ2-3; tentatively, D is TRBD1 or TRBD2 (5 bases each). Germline-derived CDR1 and CDR2 are SGHTA and FQGNSA. This CDR3 comprises 16 residues. The V and J ends lost 3 bases and 2 bases respectively, with 15 bases between them. Here the CDR3 reads CASSLAGTRPTDTQYF. The CDR3 DNA is TGTGCCAGCAGCTTGGCCGGGACCCGGCCCACAGATACGCAGTATTTT.

The chain has TRBV5-1 and TRBJ2-5, with TRBD2 identical over 7 bases. CDR3 length equals 16 residues. J gave up 3 bases and V 2 bases, and 10 bases lay outside the gene matches. Germline V lookup: CDR1 SGHRS, CDR2 YFSETQ. The CDR3 sequence is CASSFPPGTTKETQYF. CDR3 DNA: TGCGCCAGCAGCTTCCCGCCCGGGACTACCAAAGAGACCCAGTACTTC.

J is TRBJ1-3 and V is TRBV5-4; D is unclear. CDR1 and CDR2 (germline): SGHNT, YYREEE (reference sequence). The CDR3 has 16 residues. V lost 2 bases to trimming and J lost 4 bases, with 16 bases between them. The CDR3 reads CASSFGSSLSGNTIYF. The CDR3 region has the DNA TGTGCCAGCAGCTTCGGATCCTCGCTATCAGGAAACACCATATATTTT.

This chain connects TRBV24-1 to TRBJ2-1; 8 nucleotides align to TRBD1. Trimming at V came to 3 bases and at J to 8 bases, leaving 11 bases not matched to a gene. There are 16 residues in the CDR3. Per germline, CDR1 KGHDR and CDR2 SFDVKD. CDR3 nucleotides: TGTGCCACCAGTGATGACGCAGGGGGCGTGCTCGATGAGCAGTTCTTC. Protein product: CATSDDAGGVLDEQFF.

The chain is built from TRBV29-1 and TRBJ2-2; D ambiguous. V shed 7 bases and J shed 4 bases, with 13 bases lying between them. CDR3 length equals 13 residues. From germline, CDR1 is SQVTM and CDR2 ANQGSEA. The CDR3 region is CSAHRGVTGELFF. The DNA of the CDR3 is TGCAGCGCCCACAGAGGCGTCACCGGGGAGCTGTTTTTT.

The gene calls are TRBV28 and TRBJ2-6, with no clear D. V was cut by 2 bases and J by 0 bases, with 5 bases left in between. Germline CDR1 is MDHEN and CDR2 is SYDVKM. The CDR3 covers 15 residues. For the CDR3, the DNA is TGTGCCAGCAGTTTACGGAGCTCTGGGGCCAACGTCCTGACTTTC. Encoded protein: CASSLRSSGANVLTF.

The rearrangement links TRBV28 to TRBJ2-3; tentative D call: TRBD2 (6 bases). The CDR3 runs to 14 residues. V was clipped by 7 bases and J by 2 bases, with 13 bases between them. Germline V gives CDR1 MDHEN, CDR2 SYDVKM. CDR3 in amino acids: CASTSGLPTDTQYF. CDR3 DNA sequence: TGTGCCAGCACCTCGGGACTTCCCACAGATACGCAGTATTTT.

The rearrangement joins TRBV28 to TRBJ1-1; D is unclear. Trimming cost V 3 bases and J 0 bases, with 11 bases left between them. There are 15 residues in the CDR3. CDR1 is MDHEN, CDR2 SYDVKM, per germline. The CDR3 DNA reads TGTGCCAGCAGTTTGCAGTATCCGATGAACACTGAAGCTTTCTTT. Protein product: CASSLQYPMNTEAFF.

CDR3 nucleotide sequence: TGTGCCGGCCGGACAGGGGGCTATACAGATACGCAGTATTTT. This gives the protein CAGRTGGYTDTQYF. The V call is TRBV2, the J call TRBJ2-3, with 11 bases identical to TRBD1. The germline V gene has CDR1 SNHLY and CDR2 FYNNEI. With 11 bases clipped from V and 3 bases from J, the junction kept 7 bases outside the gene matches. The CDR3 loop spans 14 amino acids.

This chain connects TRBV5-1 to TRBJ1-2; D gene ambiguous. Germline-derived CDR1 and CDR2 are SGHRS and YFSETQ. Trimming removed 2 bases at V and 2 bases at J, with 7 bases between. This CDR3 has 13 amino acids. CDR3 nucleotides: TGCGCCAGCAGCTTCGGCAGCAACTATGGCTACACCTTC. Encoded protein: CASSFGSNYGYTF.

The genes are TRBV28 and TRBJ2-3, with 7 bases identical to TRBD1. Germline V gene lookup returns CDR1 MDHEN and CDR2 SYDVKM. The V and J ends lost 5 bases and 0 bases, in that order; junction bases with no gene match: 8. The CDR3 runs to 16 residues. The CDR3 is CASSLSGGWSTDTQYF. The CDR3 DNA follows: TGTGCCAGCAGTCTTTCAGGGGGATGGAGCACAGATACGCAGTATTTT.

This clone occurred once. The V call is TRBV6-5, the J call TRBJ1-1, with a possible D match to TRBD1 (6 bases). Per germline, CDR1 MNHEY and CDR2 SVGAGI. CDR3 length: 15 amino acids. V dropped 7 bases and J dropped 0 bases, with 15 bases sitting between them. CDR3 bases: TGTGCCAGCAAATCGGGACAAACCTTGAACACTGAAGCTTTCTTT. This codes for CASKSGQTLNTEAFF.

This clone has only a few counts. The same CDR3 also results from other DNA sequences found in this sample. The V and J genes are TRBV6-1 and TRBJ2-7, with unresolved D. CDR3 length: 12 residues. Per the germline V gene, CDR1 is MNHNS and CDR2 is SASEGT. Trimming shortened V by 2 bases and J by 2 bases, and 4 bases separated the two germline ends. The CDR3 DNA sequence: TGTGCCAGCAGTGAATCCACCTACGAGCAGTACTTC. Its protein product is CASSESTYEQYF.

J is TRBJ2-1 and V is TRBV2, with TRBD2 identical over 15 bases. Germline V lookup: CDR1 SNHLY, CDR2 FYNNEI. The ends lost 7 bases at V and 4 bases at J; junction bases unmatched: 5. This CDR3 is built from 16 residues. CDR3 loop: CASTPGTSGRYNEQFF. In nucleotides, the CDR3 is TGTGCCAGCACTCCTGGGACTAGCGGGAGGTACAATGAGCAGTTCTTC. The full variable domain, in which reference TRBV2 and TRBJ2-1 provide the parts outside the CDR3, is EPEVTQTPSHQVTQMGQEVILRCVPISNHLYFYWYRQILGQKVEFLVSFYNNEISEKSEIFDDQFSVERPDGSNFTLKIRSTKLEDSAMYFCASTPGTSGRYNEQFFGPGTRLTVL.

The gene calls are TRBV5-1 and TRBJ2-5; 11 nucleotides agree with TRBD2. The V and J ends lost 0 bases and 1 base, in that order; junction bases with no gene match: 5. The V gene's germline CDR1 is SGHRS and CDR2 YFSETQ. The CDR3 contains 17 residues. DNA of the CDR3: TGCGCCAGCAGCTTGGAAGGACTAGCGGGTTTCCAAGAGACCCAGTACTTC. It translates to CASSLEGLAGFQETQYF.

This rearrangement joins TRBV5-8 to TRBJ1-5; D gene uncertain. This CDR3 region has 13 residues. V lost 0 bases and J 7 bases, leaving 8 bases between the germline ends. CDR1 SGHTS and CDR2 YDEGEE come from the germline V gene. CDR3 amino acids: CASSLEQWQPQHF. The CDR3 DNA sequence: TGTGCCAGCAGCTTGGAGCAGTGGCAGCCCCAGCATTTT. Combining the CDR3 with reference TRBV5-8 and TRBJ1-5 gives the whole variable domain EAGVTQSPTHLIKTRGQQATLRCSPISGHTSVYWYQQALGLGLQFLLWYDEGEERNRGNFPPRFSGRQFPNYSSELNVNALELEDSALYLCASSLEQWQPQHFGDGTRLSIL.